Following are 8 T cell receptor beta chains from one sample sequenced in a study of HIV-infected children after antiretroviral therapy interruption. Indicated treatment: PENTA 11 planned treatment interruption arm or continuous ART arm. A 3' RACE protocol on RNA, with unique molecular identifiers, produced the TCR library. MiXCR, applied by TCRdb to the 3' RACE reads, yields one record per CDR3 protein. The sample comprises about 15,000 distinct CDR3 sequences, 3.4% of which are singletons, and under 40% rests with the top ten. The sequencing used CD45RO+ CD8+ T cells from PBMCs, pooled from several time points, collected from a donor given antiretroviral therapy, either interrupted or continuous. Indicated subset: memory CD8+ CD45RO+ CD45RA- T cells. The receptor source for this set is a pool of human donors with HIV.

This clonotype came up many times. J is TRBJ1-6 and V is TRBV7-9; 7 positions match TRBD1. The CDR3 length is 16 residues. Germline CDR1 reads SEHNR; CDR2 reads FQNEAQ (reference sequence). Trimming at V came to 5 bases and at J to 7 bases, leaving 11 bases not matched to a gene. As DNA, the CDR3 is TGTGCCAGCAGCACTGAGGGGGGACAGAGGAATTCACCCCTCCACTTT. As protein: CASSTEGGQRNSPLHF.

J is TRBJ2-5 and V is TRBV7-2; D remains ambiguous. The germline gives CDR1 SGHTA, CDR2 FQGNSA. V was shortened by 2 bases and J by 8 bases, with 15 bases between the two germline ends. The length of the CDR3 is 14 residues. The CDR3 coding sequence is TGTGCCAGCAGCTTAAGGGTAGAAGTCTCAACCCAGTACTTC. It encodes CASSLRVEVSTQYF.

This clonotype was recorded at least ten times. The chain joins TRBV28 to TRBJ1-4; no clear D. The germline V and J ends were trimmed by 6 bases and 2 bases, with 19 bases remaining between them. The CDR3 extends over 17 amino acids. Germline V gene lookup returns CDR1 MDHEN and CDR2 SYDVKM. The CDR3 is CASSTPDYLGTNEKLFF. CDR3 in DNA: TGTGCCAGCAGCACCCCCGACTATTTGGGGACTAATGAAAAACTGTTTTTT.

This clonotype was counted ten times or more. CDR3 loop: CASSLSESYPSYEQYF. The CDR3 DNA sequence: TGTGCCAGCAGCTTATCCGAGAGCTACCCGTCCTACGAGCAGTACTTC. The rearrangement uses TRBV7-9 and TRBJ2-7; D gene uncertain. This CDR3 is 16 amino acids long. The V and J ends lost 2 bases and 1 base respectively, with 15 bases between them. The germline V gene encodes CDR1 SEHNR and CDR2 FQNEAQ (reference sequence).

The table lists this clonotype with many counts. This rearrangement joins TRBV7-2 to TRBJ1-2; 9 bases match TRBD1. This CDR3 is built from 16 residues. Losses at the gene ends were 3 bases for V and 4 bases for J; bases not matched to a gene: 9. CDR1 and CDR2 from the germline V gene are SGHTA and FQGNSA. CDR3 DNA sequence: TGTGCCAGCAGCTTGTATTCCGGGACAGGGCCCTATGGCTACACCTTC. Translating gives CASSLYSGTGPYGYTF.

In this sample, this clonotype turned up many times. The chain links TRBV5-1 to TRBJ2-7; maybe TRBD1 (5 bases). V gave up 2 bases and J gave up 0 bases, with 9 bases separating them. The germline CDR1 and CDR2 sequences are SGHRS and YFSETQ. CDR3 length: 14 residues. The CDR3 nucleotides read TGCGCCAGCAGCTTCACAGGCCCCTCCTACGAGCAGTACTTC. It translates to CASSFTGPSYEQYF.

The sample holds many counts of this clonotype. CDR3 in DNA: TGTGCCAGCAGCGACCAAGAGACCCAGTACTTC. This encodes CASSDQETQYF. The V gene is TRBV13, the J gene TRBJ2-5; D gene ambiguous. CDR1 PRHDT and CDR2 FYEKMQ come from the germline V gene (reference sequence). This CDR3 has 11 amino acids. Deletions cut 5 bases from V and 0 bases from J, with 1 base between.

This clonotype was counted many times. CDR3 coding DNA: TGTGCCAGCAGTGTGGCCACCGGGACAGGGAATTCACCCCTCCACTTT. Translation gives CASSVATGTGNSPLHF. The chain has TRBV6-1 and TRBJ1-6, with 9 nucleotides matching TRBD1. V trimming: 4 bases; J trimming: 7 bases; junction bases outside the gene matches: 8. CDR1 is MNHNS and CDR2 is SASEGT in the germline V gene. The CDR3 length is 16 residues.